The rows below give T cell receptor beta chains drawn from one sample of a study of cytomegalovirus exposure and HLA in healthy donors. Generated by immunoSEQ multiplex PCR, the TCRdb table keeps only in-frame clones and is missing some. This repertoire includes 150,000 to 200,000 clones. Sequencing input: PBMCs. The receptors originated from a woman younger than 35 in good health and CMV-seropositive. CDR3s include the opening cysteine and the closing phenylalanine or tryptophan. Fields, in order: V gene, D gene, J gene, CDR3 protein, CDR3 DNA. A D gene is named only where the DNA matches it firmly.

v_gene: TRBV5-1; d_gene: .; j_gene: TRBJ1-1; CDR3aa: CASSFIGAGTEAFF; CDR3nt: TGCGCCAGCAGCTTCATAGGGGCGGGGACTGAAGCTTTCTTT
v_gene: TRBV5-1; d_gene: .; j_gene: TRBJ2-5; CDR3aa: CASRTTGVPGETQYF; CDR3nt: TGCGCCAGCAGGACGACAGGCGTCCCCGGGGAGACCCAGTACTTC
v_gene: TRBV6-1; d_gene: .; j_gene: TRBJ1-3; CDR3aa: CASHKQGGNTIYF; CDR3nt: TGTGCCAGCCACAAACAGGGAGGAAACACCATATATTTT
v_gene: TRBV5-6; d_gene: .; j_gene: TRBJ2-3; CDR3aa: CASSDPGGGGTQYF; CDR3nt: TGTGCCAGCAGCGACCCAGGGGGAGGAGGGACGCAGTATTTT
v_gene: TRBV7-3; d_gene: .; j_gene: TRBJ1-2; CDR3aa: CASSAQGWGYTF; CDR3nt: TGTGCCAGCAGCGCACAGGGATGGGGCTACACCTTC
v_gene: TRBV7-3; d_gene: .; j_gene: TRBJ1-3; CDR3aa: CASSERSGNTIYF; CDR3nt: TGTGCCAGCAGTGAGCGTAGCGGAAACACCATATATTTT
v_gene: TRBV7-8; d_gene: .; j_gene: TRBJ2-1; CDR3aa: CASSLVRGSPSNEQFF; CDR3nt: TGTGCCAGCAGCTTAGTGCGCGGGTCTCCTTCCAATGAGCAGTTCTTC
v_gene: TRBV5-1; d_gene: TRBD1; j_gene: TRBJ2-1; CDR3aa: CASSLTGQGREQFF; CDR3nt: TGCGCCAGCAGCTTGACGGGACAGGGGCGTGAGCAGTTCTTC
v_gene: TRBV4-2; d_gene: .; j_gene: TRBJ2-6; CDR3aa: CASSQEGGGWGLTIPGANVLTF; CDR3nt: TGTGCCAGCAGCCAAGAAGGCGGGGGCTGGGGCCTCACCATACCTGGGGCCAACGTCCTGACTTTC
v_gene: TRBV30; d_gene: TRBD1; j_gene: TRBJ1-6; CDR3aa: CAWSNLRDRYNSPLHF; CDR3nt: TGTGCCTGGTCAAACCTCCGGGACAGATATAATTCACCCCTCCACTTT
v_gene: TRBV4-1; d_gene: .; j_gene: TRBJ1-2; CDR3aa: CASSLSGQGDGYTF; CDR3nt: TGCGCCAGCAGCCTCTCAGGACAAGGGGATGGCTACACCTTC
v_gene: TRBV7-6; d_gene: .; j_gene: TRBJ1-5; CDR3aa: CASSLACRGFCSNQPQHF; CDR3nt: TGTGCCAGCAGCTTAGCATGCAGGGGATTTTGTAGCAATCAGCCCCAGCATTTT
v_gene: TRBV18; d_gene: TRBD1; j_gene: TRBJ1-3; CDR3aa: CASSPVPGQGYSGNTIYF; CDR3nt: TGTGCCAGCTCACCTGTCCCGGGACAGGGATACTCTGGAAACACCATATATTTT
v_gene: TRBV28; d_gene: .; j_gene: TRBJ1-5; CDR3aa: CASGGGNQPQHF; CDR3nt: TGTGCCAGCGGAGGGGGCAATCAGCCCCAGCATTTT
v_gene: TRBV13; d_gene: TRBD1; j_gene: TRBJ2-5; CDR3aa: CASSLSWPQGETRYF; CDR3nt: TGTGCCAGCAGCTTATCCTGGCCCCAGGGGGAGACCCGGTACTTC
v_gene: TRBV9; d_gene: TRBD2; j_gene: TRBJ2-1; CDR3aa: CASSVGLAETYNEQFF; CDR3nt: TGTGCCAGCAGCGTAGGACTAGCGGAAACCTACAATGAGCAGTTCTTC
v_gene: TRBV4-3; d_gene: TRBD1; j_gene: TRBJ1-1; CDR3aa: CASSRKGARTEAFF; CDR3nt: TGCGCCAGCAGCCGGAAGGGGGCGCGGACTGAAGCTTTCTTT
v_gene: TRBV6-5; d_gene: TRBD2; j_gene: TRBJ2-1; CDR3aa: CAGRQQREASGEQFF; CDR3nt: TGTGCCGGCAGGCAACAGCGGGAGGCTTCGGGTGAGCAGTTCTTC
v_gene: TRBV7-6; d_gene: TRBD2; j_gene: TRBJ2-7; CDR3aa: CASSFRLAESYEQYF; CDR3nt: TGTGCCAGCAGCTTCAGACTAGCAGAGTCTTACGAGCAGTACTTC
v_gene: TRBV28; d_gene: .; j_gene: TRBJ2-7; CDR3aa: CASIDSSYEQYF; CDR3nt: TGTGCCAGCATAGATTCCTCCTACGAGCAGTACTTC
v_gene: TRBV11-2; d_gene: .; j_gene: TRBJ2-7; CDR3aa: CASSLVMSSYEQYF; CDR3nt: TGTGCCAGCAGCTTAGTGATGAGTTCCTACGAGCAGTACTTC
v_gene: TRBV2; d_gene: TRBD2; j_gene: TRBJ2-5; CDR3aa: CASSSKGLALETQYF; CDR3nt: TGTGCCAGCAGTTCAAAGGGACTAGCGTTAGAGACCCAGTACTTC
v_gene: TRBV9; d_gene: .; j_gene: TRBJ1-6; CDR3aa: CASRPWETPNSPLHF; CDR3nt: TGTGCCAGCAGGCCTTGGGAGACGCCTAATTCACCCCTCCACTTT
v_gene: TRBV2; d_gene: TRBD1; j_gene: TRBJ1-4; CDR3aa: CASRPGTGGSANEKLFF; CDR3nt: TGTGCCAGCAGACCCGGGACAGGGGGCTCGGCTAATGAAAAACTGTTTTTT
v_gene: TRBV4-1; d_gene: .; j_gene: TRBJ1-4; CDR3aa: CASSQDWFEGRNEKLFF; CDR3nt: TGCGCCAGCAGCCAAGATTGGTTCGAGGGTCGGAATGAAAAACTGTTTTTT
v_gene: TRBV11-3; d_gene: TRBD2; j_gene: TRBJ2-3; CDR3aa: CASSSRPGLAGVTDTQYF; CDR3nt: TGTGCCAGCAGCTCCCGCCCGGGACTAGCGGGAGTGACAGATACGCAGTATTTT
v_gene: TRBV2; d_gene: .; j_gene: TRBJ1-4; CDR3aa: CASSEGQFEKLFF; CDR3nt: TGTGCCAGCAGTGAGGGGCAATTTGAAAAACTGTTTTTT
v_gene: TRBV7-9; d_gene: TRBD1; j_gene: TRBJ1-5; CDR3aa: CASSLVGQGSQPQHF; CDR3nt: TGTGCCAGCAGCTTAGTTGGACAGGGGAGTCAGCCCCAGCATTTT
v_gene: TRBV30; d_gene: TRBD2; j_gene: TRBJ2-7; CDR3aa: CAWSVGGNYAYEQYF; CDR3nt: TGTGCCTGGAGTGTCGGGGGGAACTATGCCTACGAGCAGTACTTC
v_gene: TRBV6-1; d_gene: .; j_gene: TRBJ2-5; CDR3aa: CASSDYVEETQYF; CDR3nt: TGTGCCAGCAGTGACTATGTGGAAGAGACCCAGTACTTC
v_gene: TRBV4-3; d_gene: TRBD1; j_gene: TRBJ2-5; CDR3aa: CASSPITGGAGETQYF; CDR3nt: TGCGCCAGCAGCCCCATCACAGGGGGCGCAGGGGAGACCCAGTACTTC
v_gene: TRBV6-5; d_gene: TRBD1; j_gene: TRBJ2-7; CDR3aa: CASSYSRTGGSEQYF; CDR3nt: TGTGCCAGCAGTTACTCGCGGACAGGGGGGTCTGAGCAGTACTTC
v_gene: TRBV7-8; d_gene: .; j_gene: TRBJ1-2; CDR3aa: CASSLARANYGYTF; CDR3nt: TGTGCCAGCAGCTTAGCCAGGGCTAACTATGGCTACACCTTC
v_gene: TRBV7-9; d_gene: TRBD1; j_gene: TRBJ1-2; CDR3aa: CASSLNPGQVGYTF; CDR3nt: TGTGCCAGCAGCCTAAACCCGGGACAGGTTGGCTACACCTTC
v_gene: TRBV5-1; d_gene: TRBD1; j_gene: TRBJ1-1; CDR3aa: CASSLQGGETEAFF; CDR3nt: TGCGCCAGCAGCTTGCAAGGGGGCGAAACTGAAGCTTTCTTT
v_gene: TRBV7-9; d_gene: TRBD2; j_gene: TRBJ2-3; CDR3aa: CASSQGPGRADTQYF; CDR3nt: TGTGCCAGCAGCCAAGGGCCCGGGAGGGCAGATACGCAGTATTTT
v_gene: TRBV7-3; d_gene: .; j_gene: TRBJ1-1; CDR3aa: CASSLGSGLNTEAFF; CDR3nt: TGTGCCAGCAGCTTGGGGTCAGGGTTGAACACTGAAGCTTTCTTT
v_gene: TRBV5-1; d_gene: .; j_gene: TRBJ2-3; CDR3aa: CASSLNFGDTDTQYF; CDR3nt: TGCGCCAGCAGCTTGAATTTCGGAGACACAGATACGCAGTATTTT
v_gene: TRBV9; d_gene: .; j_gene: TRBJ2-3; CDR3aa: CASDLDGTSTDTQYF; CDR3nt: TGTGCCAGCGATCTTGATGGGACTAGCACAGATACGCAGTATTTT
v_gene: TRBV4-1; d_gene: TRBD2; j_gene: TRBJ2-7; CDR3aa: CASSQEPPLGLATFYEQYF; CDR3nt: TGCGCCAGCAGCCAAGAACCCCCCCTCGGACTAGCGACGTTCTACGAGCAGTACTTC
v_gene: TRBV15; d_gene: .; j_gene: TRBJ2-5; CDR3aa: CATSSFSQGWETQYF; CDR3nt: TGTGCCACCAGCAGTTTTAGCCAGGGGTGGGAGACCCAGTACTTC
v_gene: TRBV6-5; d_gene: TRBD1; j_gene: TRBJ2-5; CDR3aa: CASRWDRLQETQYF; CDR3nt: TGTGCCAGCAGATGGGACAGGCTTCAAGAGACCCAGTACTTC
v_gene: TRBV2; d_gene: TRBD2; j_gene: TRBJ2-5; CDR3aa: CASSEPQTSSETQYF; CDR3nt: TGTGCCAGCAGTGAACCCCAGACTAGCTCAGAGACCCAGTACTTC
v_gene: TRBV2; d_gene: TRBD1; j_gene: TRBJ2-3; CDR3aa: CASHGQGTDTQYF; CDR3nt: TGTGCCAGCCACGGACAGGGCACAGATACGCAGTATTTT
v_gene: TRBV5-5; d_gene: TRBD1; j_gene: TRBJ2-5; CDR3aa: CASSPGQGETQYF; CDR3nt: TGTGCCAGCAGCCCAGGACAGGGGGAGACCCAGTACTTC
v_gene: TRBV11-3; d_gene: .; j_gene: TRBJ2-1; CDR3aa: CASSVRGYDNEQFF; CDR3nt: TGTGCCAGCAGCGTACGGGGGTACGACAATGAGCAGTTCTTC
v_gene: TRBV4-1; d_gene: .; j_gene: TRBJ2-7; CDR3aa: CASSQDSYLPAYEQYF; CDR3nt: TGCGCCAGCAGCCAAGATAGCTACCTCCCTGCCTACGAGCAGTACTTC
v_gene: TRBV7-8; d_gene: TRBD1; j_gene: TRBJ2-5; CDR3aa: CASSPRTGWETQYF; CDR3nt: TGTGCCAGCAGCCCAAGGACAGGGTGGGAGACCCAGTACTTC
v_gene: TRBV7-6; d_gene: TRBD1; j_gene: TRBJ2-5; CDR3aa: CASSPGGQGGETQYF; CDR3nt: TGTGCCAGCAGCCCGGGGGGACAGGGAGGAGAGACCCAGTACTTC
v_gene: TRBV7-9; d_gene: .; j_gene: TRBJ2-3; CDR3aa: CASSPPQYRLDTQYF; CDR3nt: TGTGCCAGCAGCCCTCCGCAGTACAGGTTAGATACGCAGTATTTT
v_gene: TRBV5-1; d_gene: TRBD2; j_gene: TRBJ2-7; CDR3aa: CASSRGGTSGRALSEQYF; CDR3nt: TGCGCCAGCAGCCGCGGCGGGACTAGCGGGAGGGCCCTCTCCGAGCAGTACTTC
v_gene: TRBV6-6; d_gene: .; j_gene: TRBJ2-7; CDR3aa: CASSYSDGHPYEQYF; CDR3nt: TGTGCCAGCAGTTACTCAGACGGACATCCCTACGAGCAGTACTTC
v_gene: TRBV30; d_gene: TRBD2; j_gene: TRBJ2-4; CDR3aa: CAWSVGLAGGAKNIQYF; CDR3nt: TGTGCCTGGAGTGTAGGCCTAGCGGGGGGAGCCAAAAACATTCAGTACTTC